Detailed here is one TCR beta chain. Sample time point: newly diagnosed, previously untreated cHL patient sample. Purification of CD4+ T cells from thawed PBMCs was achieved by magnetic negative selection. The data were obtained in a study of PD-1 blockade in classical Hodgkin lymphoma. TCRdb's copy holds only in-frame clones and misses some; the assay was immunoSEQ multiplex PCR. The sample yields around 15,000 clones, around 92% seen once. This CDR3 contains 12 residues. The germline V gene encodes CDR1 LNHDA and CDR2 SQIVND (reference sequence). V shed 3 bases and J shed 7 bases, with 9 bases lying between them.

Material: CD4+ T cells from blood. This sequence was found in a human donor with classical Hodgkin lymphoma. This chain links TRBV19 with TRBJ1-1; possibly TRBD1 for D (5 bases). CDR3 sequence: CASSILRGEAFF. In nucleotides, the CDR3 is TGTGCCAGTAGTATTTTAAGGGGTGAAGCTTTCTTT.